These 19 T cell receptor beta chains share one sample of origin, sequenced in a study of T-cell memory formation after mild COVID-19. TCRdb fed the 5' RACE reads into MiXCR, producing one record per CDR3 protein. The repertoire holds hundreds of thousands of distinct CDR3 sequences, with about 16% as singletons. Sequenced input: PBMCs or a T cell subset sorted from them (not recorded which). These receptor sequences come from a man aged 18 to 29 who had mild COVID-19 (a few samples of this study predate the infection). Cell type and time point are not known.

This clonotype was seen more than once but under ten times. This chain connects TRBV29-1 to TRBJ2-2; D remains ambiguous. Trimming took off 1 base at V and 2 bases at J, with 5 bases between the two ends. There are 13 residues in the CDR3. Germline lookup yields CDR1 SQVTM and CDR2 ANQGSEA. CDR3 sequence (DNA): TGCAGCGTTGAAGGCGGAAACACCGGGGAGCTGTTTTTT. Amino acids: CSVEGGNTGELFF.

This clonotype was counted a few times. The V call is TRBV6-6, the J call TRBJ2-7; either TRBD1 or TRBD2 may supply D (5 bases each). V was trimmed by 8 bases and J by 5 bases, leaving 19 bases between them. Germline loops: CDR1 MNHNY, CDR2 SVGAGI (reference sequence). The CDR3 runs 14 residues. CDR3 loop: CASRSPGAADEQYF. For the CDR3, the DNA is TGTGCCAGCCGCTCCCCCGGGGCCGCAGACGAGCAGTACTTC.

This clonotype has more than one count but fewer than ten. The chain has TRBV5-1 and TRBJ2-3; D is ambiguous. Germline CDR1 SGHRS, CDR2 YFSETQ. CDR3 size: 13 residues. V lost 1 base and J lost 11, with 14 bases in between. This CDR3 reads CASSLRTRIKQYF. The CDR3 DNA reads TGCGCCAGCAGCTTGCGGACCCGCATTAAGCAGTATTTT.

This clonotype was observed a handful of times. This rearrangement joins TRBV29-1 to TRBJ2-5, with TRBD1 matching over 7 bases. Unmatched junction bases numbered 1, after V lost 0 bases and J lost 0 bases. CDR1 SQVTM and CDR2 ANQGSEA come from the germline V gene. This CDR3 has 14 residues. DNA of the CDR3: TGCAGCGTTGAAGACAGGGGGTACCAAGAGACCCAGTACTTC. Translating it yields CSVEDRGYQETQYF.

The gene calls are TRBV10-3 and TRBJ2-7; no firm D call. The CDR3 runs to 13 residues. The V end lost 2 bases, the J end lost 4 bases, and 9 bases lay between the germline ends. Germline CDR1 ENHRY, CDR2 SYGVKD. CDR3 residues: CAISETPEYEQYV. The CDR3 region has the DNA TGTGCCATCAGTGAGACCCCCGAATACGAGCAGTACGTC.

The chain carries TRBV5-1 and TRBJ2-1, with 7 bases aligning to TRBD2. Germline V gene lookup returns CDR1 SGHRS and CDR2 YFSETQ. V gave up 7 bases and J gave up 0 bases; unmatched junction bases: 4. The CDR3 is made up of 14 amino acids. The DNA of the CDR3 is TGCGCCAGCTGGGGGGGGACCTCCTACAATGAGCAGTTCTTC. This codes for CASWGGTSYNEQFF. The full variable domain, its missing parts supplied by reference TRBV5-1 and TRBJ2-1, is KAGVTQTPRYLIKTRGQQVTLSCSPISGHRSVSWYQQTPGQGLQFLFEYFSETQRNKGNFPGRFSGRQFSNSRSEMNVSTLELGDSALYLCASWGGTSYNEQFFGPGTRLTVL.

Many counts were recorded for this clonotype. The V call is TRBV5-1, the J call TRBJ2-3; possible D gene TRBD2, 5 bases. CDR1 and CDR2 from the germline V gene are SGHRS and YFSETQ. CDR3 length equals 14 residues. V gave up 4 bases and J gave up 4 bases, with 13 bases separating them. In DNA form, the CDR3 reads TGCGCCAGCAGCGACTCCGCGGGCGCAGATACGCAGTATTTT. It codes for CASSDSAGADTQYF. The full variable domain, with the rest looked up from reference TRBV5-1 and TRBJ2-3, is KAGVTQTPRYLIKTRGQQVTLSCSPISGHRSVSWYQQTPGQGLQFLFEYFSETQRNKGNFPGRFSGRQFSNSRSEMNVSTLELGDSALYLCASSDSAGADTQYFGPGTRLTVL.

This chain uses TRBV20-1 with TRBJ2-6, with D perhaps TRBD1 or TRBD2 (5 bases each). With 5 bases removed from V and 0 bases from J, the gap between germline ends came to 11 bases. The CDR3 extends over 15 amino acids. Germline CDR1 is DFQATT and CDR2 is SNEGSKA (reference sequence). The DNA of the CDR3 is TGCAGTGCTTCCAGGGAGAGCTCTGGGGCCAACGTCCTGACTTTC. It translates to CSASRESSGANVLTF.

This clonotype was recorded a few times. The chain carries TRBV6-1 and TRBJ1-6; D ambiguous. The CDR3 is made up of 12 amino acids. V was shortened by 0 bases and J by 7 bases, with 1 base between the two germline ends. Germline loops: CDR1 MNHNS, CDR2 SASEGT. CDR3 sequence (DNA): TGTGCCAGCAGTGAAGCGAATTCACCCCTCCACTTT. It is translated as CASSEANSPLHF.

CDR3 nucleotides: TGTGCCAGCAGTTTGGGTCTAGCGAGCACCGGGGAGCTGTTTTTT. This codes for CASSLGLASTGELFF. V and J are TRBV12-3 or TRBV12-4 and TRBJ2-2; a possible D gene is TRBD2 (6 bases). The V and J ends lost 3 bases and 4 bases respectively, with 12 bases between them. The CDR3 length is 15 residues.

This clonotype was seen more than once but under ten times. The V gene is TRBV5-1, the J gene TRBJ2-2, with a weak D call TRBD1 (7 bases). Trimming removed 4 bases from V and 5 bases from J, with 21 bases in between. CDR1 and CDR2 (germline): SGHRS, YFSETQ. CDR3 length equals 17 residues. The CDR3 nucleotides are TGCGCCAGCAGCGGAGGGGACAGTAGCCTGTGGACCGGGGAGCTGTTTTTT. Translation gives CASSGGDSSLWTGELFF.

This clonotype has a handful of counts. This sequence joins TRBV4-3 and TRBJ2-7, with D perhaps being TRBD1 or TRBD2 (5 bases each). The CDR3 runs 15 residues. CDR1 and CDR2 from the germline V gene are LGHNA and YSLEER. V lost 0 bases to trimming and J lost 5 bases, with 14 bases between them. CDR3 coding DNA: TGCGCCAGCAGCCAAGATGTCCCAGGGAGAAACGAGCAGTACTTC. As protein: CASSQDVPGRNEQYF.

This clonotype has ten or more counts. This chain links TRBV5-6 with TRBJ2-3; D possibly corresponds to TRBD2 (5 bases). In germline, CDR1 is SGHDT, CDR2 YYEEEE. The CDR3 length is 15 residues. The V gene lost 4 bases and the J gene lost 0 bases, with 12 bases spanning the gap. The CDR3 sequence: CASSIWTSSTDTQYF. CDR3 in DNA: TGTGCCAGCAGCATCTGGACTTCTAGCACAGATACGCAGTATTTT.

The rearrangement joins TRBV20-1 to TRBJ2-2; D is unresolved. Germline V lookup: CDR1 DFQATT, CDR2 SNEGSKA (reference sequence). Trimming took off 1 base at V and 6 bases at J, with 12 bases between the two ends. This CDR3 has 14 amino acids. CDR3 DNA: TGCAGTGCTAGAGCCCCGACATTTTCCGGGGAGCTGTTTTTT. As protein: CSARAPTFSGELFF.

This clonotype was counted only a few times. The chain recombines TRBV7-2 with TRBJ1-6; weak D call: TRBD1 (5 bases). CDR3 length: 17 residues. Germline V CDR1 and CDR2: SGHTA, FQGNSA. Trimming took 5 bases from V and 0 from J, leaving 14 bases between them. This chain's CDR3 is CASSPRGVSSYNSPLHF. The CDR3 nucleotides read TGTGCCAGCAGCCCGAGGGGAGTCAGCTCCTATAATTCACCCCTCCACTTT.

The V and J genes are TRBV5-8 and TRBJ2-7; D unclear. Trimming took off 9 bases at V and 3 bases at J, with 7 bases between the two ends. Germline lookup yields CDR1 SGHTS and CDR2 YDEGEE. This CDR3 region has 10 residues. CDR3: CATAFYEQYF. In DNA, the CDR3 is TGTGCCACGGCCTTCTACGAGCAGTACTTC.

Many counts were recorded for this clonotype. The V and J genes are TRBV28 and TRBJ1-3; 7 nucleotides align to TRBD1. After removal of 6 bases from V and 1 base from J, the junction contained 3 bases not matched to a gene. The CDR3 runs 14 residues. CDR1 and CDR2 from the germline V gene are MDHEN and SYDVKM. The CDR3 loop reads CASRVTGSGNTIYF. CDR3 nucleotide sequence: TGTGCCAGCAGGGTGACAGGGTCTGGAAACACCATATATTTT.

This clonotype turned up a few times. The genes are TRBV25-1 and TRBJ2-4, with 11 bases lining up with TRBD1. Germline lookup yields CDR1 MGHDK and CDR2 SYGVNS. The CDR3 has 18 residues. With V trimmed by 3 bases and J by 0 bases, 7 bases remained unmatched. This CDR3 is CASSEGTGGALAKNIQYF. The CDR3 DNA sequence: TGTGCCAGCAGTGAGGGGACAGGGGGGGCCCTAGCCAAAAACATTCAGTACTTC. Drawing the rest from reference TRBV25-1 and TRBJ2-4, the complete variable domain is EADIYQTPRYLVIGTGKKITLECSQTMGHDKMYWYQQDPGMELHLIHYSYGVNSTEKGDLSSESTVSRIRTEHFPLTLESARPSHTSQYLCASSEGTGGALAKNIQYFGAGTRLSVL.

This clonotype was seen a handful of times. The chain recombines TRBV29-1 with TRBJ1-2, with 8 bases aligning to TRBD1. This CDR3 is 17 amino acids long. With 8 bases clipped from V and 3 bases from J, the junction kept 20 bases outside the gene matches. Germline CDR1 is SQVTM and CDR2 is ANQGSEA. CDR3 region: CSTVDRGVSTLDYGYTF. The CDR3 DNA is TGCAGCACAGTAGACAGGGGAGTTTCGACCCTCGACTATGGCTACACCTTC.